The T cell receptor beta chain under discussion was sequenced for a study of immune evolution from preneoplasia to lung adenocarcinoma. This CDR3 has 16 amino acids. The germline gives CDR1 SGDLS, CDR2 YYNGEE. V was clipped by 1 base and J by 4 bases, with 15 bases between them. About this clone: Antigen: not known.

Some clones are missing from TCRdb's copy, which holds only in-frame ones; the method was immunoSEQ multiplex PCR. This table holds around 3,000 clones, just over 85% found once. Whole-study results and caveats: Normal lung had the highest top T cell clone frequencies.

Two lung cancer pathologists independently confirmed each histologic diagnosis. V is TRBV9 and J is TRBJ1-3; D is possibly TRBD1 (6 bases). Sequencing was done on a sample of FFPE adjacent normal lung tissue. This sequence was found in a person aged 60-79 years with lung adenocarcinoma. The DNA of the CDR3 is TGTGCCAGCAGCGTAAGCGATACAGGGCCAGGAAACACCATATATTTT. It yields the protein CASSVSDTGPGNTIYF.